This T cell receptor (beta chain) was sequenced in a study of OX40 agonist ivuxolimab in advanced cancers. TCRdb's copy holds only in-frame clones and misses some; the assay was immunoSEQ multiplex PCR. The table shows around 15,000 clones, with around 83% occurring only once. The germline V gene encodes CDR1 SEHNR and CDR2 FQNEAQ (reference sequence). The CDR3 extends over 16 amino acids. After removal of 4 bases from V and 4 bases from J, the junction contained 10 bases not matched to a gene. In its sample, this clone ranks as medium-sized. Antigen: not known. Study-wide results and limits: Expanded clones were, on average, more numerous in CD8+ T cells than in CD4+. Part of the nonresponder group also had normalized T-cell clonal expansion that was low.

If patients had autoimmune disease history or systemic immunosuppression, they were excluded. The sample was CD4+ or CD8+ T cells sorted from blood, taken in a trial of the OX40 agonist ivuxolimab. This clonotype was sampled from an adult with an advanced solid tumor such as melanoma, head and neck, liver or kidney cancer. V gene TRBV7-9 combines with J gene TRBJ1-3; TRBD1 aligns across 7 bases. CDR3 DNA sequence: TGTGCCAGCAGCTCTAAAAAAACAGGGGCGGGAAACACCATATATTTT. Protein: CASSSKKTGAGNTIYF.